This record covers a single TCR beta chain. Its antigen is unknown. Base qualities were left out, and no much larger clone turns up one base away. The immunoSEQ Assay, a bias-controlled multiplex PCR, was used to amplify TCRbeta CDR3 regions from genomic DNA. The source study handled its data this way. The number of nucleated cells in each sample was estimated by amplification of reference gene primers within the assay. Sequence reads were collapsed and filtered to measure the absolute abundance of every unique TCRbeta CDR3 rearrangement. For each sample, productive Simpson clonality was calculated as the square root of Simpson's diversity index across productive rearrangements. TCRdb took this table from immuneACCESS and kept in-frame rearrangements with V and J called. Such tables lack part of the clones; where checked against another copy, unresolved V genes explain under half of the gap, and the rest is unexplained. D and trimming come from the DNA, and the V and J calls and clone size come from that table. The sample data list 250,000 to 300,000 clones, and roughly nine tenths of these were observed just once. 12% of the sample lies in the top ten.

This specimen belongs to a study of blood T cell repertoires in COVID-19 (dated by TCRdb to the early 2020s). A note on the overall study: Samples covering the acute and convalescent phases of COVID-19 were provided by collaborators in the United States, Italy and Spain. The material from the prospective study consisted of cDNA or gDNA derived from T cells, B-cell-depleted T cells, or PBMCs. Subjects who had been exposed to COVID-19, were actively infected with it, or had recovered from it provided the deeply sampled blood TCRbeta repertoires that made up the dataset. The repertoires were made available in a free public database intended to serve as a resource for research on the immune response to SARS-CoV-2. Samples were obtained from the ongoing ImmuneRACE study (first 160 participants) and from 1,200 or so subjects provided by 6 global collaborators. Nearly every sample came with metadata listing a de-identified subject ID, COVID-19 status, age in years and sex. Where available, HLA class I and class II types were taken from metadata supplied by the sample provider and were not determined by assay-based typing. General findings and caveats noted by the study authors: Clinical and demographic metadata were provided uncurated, with the amount varying by source and participant.

CDR1 SGHRS and CDR2 YFSETQ were looked up in the germline V gene. V is clipped by 3 bases and J by 6 bases, and the sequence between their germline boundaries is 7 bases long. The CDR3 contains 12 residues, cysteine and phenylalanine counted. The sequence is cut down to CDR3 DNA, 36 bases in frame from base 1. In Seattle, one collaborating source enrolled patients while the infection was active and tracked those patients longitudinally over the course of disease. Each collaborating institution followed its own protocols to collect whole blood in K2EDTA tubes. For TCRbeta analysis, collaborators shipped samples in one of three forms: frozen whole blood, isolated PBMCs, or DNA extracted from either of those sample types.

The chain joins TRBV5-1 to TRBJ2-1, with the D gene uncertain. Input material: peripheral blood. The receptor was isolated from a woman aged 25-40 years with COVID-19, enrolled during active disease. The DNA sequence is given as TGCGCCAGCAGCTACACTATCAATGAGCAGTTCTTC. This encodes CASSYTINEQFF.